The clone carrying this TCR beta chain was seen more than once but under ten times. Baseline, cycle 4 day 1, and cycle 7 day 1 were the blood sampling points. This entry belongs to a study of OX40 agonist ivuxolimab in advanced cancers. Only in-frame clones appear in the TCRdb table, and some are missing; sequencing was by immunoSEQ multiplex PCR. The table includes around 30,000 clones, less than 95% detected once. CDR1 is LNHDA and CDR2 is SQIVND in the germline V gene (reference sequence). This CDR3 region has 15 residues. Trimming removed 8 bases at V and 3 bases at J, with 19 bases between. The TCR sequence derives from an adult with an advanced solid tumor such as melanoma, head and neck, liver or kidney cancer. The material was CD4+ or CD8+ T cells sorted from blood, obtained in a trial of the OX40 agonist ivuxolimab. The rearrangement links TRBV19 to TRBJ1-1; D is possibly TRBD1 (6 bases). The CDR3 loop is CASEYDPQGHTEAFF. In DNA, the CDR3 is TGTGCCAGTGAGTACGACCCACAGGGCCACACTGAAGCTTTCTTT.